These 8 T cell receptor beta chains were sequenced from one sample in a study of tumor-infiltrating lymphocytes in primary liver carcinoma. Unsorted whole blood yielded blood RNA, and germline DNA was extracted as well. With a constant-region primer, TCR beta cDNA was made from 450 to 650 ng of total RNA. Three-round nested multiplex PCR performed with slightly modified ARM-PCR produced the TCR beta libraries. Running 10 cycles apiece, the first two PCR rounds relied on TRBV1-TRBV30 forward primers together with a C-beta reverse primer. TCRdb redid the calling of the multiplex PCR reads with MiXCR, one entry per CDR3 protein. The top ten clones hold 5.5% to 8% of a sample with 300,000 to 400,000 distinct CDR3 sequences, approximately 64% of them seen once. The sequenced sample was peripheral blood. Receptors were obtained from a man aged 35-49 years with primary liver carcinoma and hepatitis B virus infection.

In regard to this clonotype: A much larger clonotype is one base distant, so this may be a read error. This chain uses TRBV6-2 or TRBV6-3 with TRBJ2-7, with D unclear. Germline V gene data show CDR1 as MNHEY and CDR2 as SVGEGT. This CDR3 spans 14 amino acids. CDR3 in DNA: TGTACCAGCAGTTACCCTTCCTTCTCCTACGAGCAGTACTTC. Its protein is CTSSYPSFSYEQYF.

The rearrangement links TRBV7-9 to TRBJ1-1, with unresolved D. With 1 base removed from V and 7 bases from J, the gap between germline ends came to 7 bases. This CDR3 has 12 amino acids. Germline V lookup: CDR1 SEHNR, CDR2 FQNEAQ (reference sequence). CDR3 region: CASSLDWSEAFF. DNA of the CDR3: TGTGCCAGCAGCTTAGACTGGAGTGAAGCTTTCTTT.

The chain is built from TRBV28 and TRBJ2-4, with 10 bases that match TRBD2. The CDR3 loop spans 19 amino acids. The trim removed 0 bases at V and 1 base at J, leaving 9 bases unmatched. The germline V gene has CDR1 MDHEN and CDR2 SYDVKM. The chain's CDR3 is CASSLWLAGELGAKNIQYF. As DNA, the CDR3 is TGTGCCAGCAGTTTATGGCTAGCGGGAGAGTTAGGGGCCAAAAACATTCAGTACTTC. The variable domain in full, with the rest retrieved from reference TRBV28 and TRBJ2-4, is DVKVTQSSRYLVKRTGEKVFLECVQDMDHENMFWYRQDPGLGLRLIYFSYDVKMKEKGDIPEGYSVSREKKERFSLILESASTNQTSMYLCASSLWLAGELGAKNIQYFGAGTRLSVL.

In the case of this clonotype: A read error may account for a junction end that differs from germline. The rearrangement links TRBV12-3 or TRBV12-4 to TRBJ1-2, with D unresolved. The length of the CDR3 is 16 residues. The CDR3 reads CAIGPPALGLNYGYTF. The DNA of the CDR3 is TGTGCCATCGGCCCCCCGGCTCTCGGCCTTAACTATGGCTACACGTTC.

As concerns this clonotype: Germline is not matched at one junction end, which may reflect a read error. The genes are TRBV11-2 and TRBJ2-2; TRBD2 matches at 8 bases. There are 19 residues in the CDR3. Germline CDR1 reads SGHAT; CDR2 reads FQNNGV. CDR3 loop: CVSSLVSLTGGPDTGELFF. The CDR3 region has the DNA TGTGTCAGCAGCTTAGTTTCTCTAACGGGAGGGCCCGACACCGGGGAGCTGTTTTTT.

The chain links TRBV5-1 to TRBJ2-3; D call uncertain. Germline V gene lookup returns CDR1 SGHRS and CDR2 YFSETQ. Trimming stripped 8 bases from V and 0 bases from J, with 7 bases between. CDR3 length: 12 amino acids. In DNA, the CDR3 is TGCGCCAGGAGCCAAAGCACAGATACGCAGTATTTT. This gives the protein CARSQSTDTQYF. Based on the CDR3 plus reference TRBV5-1 and TRBJ2-3, the full variable domain is KAGVTQTPRYLIKTRGQQVTLSCSPISGHRSVSWYQQTPGQGLQFLFEYFSETQRNKGNFPGRFSGRQFSNSRSEMNVSTLELGDSALYLCARSQSTDTQYFGPGTRLTVL.

The chain carries TRBV6-1 and TRBJ2-1; 10 nucleotides match TRBD2. J was trimmed by 6 bases and V by 1 base; bases with no gene match: 9. The CDR3 totals 17 residues. Per the germline V gene, CDR1 is MNHNS and CDR2 is SASEGT. CDR3 loop: CASSEEASGSGANEQFF. The CDR3 DNA is TGTGCCAGCAGTGAAGAGGCTAGCGGGAGTGGTGCCAATGAGCAGTTCTTC.

This clonotype appeared many times. The chain carries TRBV6-6 and TRBJ2-3, with 8 bases matching TRBD2. The V and J ends lost 0 bases and 5 bases, in that order; junction bases with no gene match: 19. The CDR3 runs 20 residues. Germline loops: CDR1 MNHNY, CDR2 SVGAGI (reference sequence). This CDR3 reads CASSYSTPYFGAGDLDTQYF. CDR3 nucleotide sequence: TGTGCCAGCAGTTACTCGACCCCTTACTTCGGAGCGGGAGACTTAGATACGCAGTATTTT.